This TCR beta chain was identified during a study of neurological immune-mediated disorders. Study at large: In a group of some 35 multiple sclerosis patients, some 30 had the relapsing-remitting type and 3 had the secondary progressive type. Broader study findings: Levels of TCR clonal expansion peaked in HTLV-1-associated myelopathy and reached their lowest in multiple sclerosis, under those of healthy controls.

This clonotype was counted at least ten times. Its target is unknown. The CDR3 contains 16 residues. Germline V gives CDR1 SGHTA, CDR2 FQGNSA. Trimming shortened V by 2 bases and J by 1 base, and 12 bases separated the two germline ends. cDNA synthesis was performed by 5'RACE with 10-nucleotide random UMIs. Per sequencing run, 15-18 subjects together gave over 190 million TCR-beta sequences. TCRdb independently ran MiXCR on the 5' RACE reads; one entry per CDR3 protein. The data contain around 46,000 distinct CDR3 sequences, roughly 4.1% of them singletons. This clonotype was sampled from a woman in her sixties with multiple sclerosis. Input material: PBMCs. V usage is TRBV7-2 and J usage is TRBJ2-1; D is possibly TRBD2 (6 bases). The CDR3 spells CASSLMRDPSYNEQFF. DNA of the CDR3: TGTGCCAGCAGCTTAATGCGGGACCCTTCCTACAATGAGCAGTTCTTC.